The text below deals with one T cell receptor beta chain. Its antigen is not known. The germline gives CDR1 KGHSH, CDR2 LQKENI. The CDR3 has 16 amino acids. V trimming: 5 bases; J trimming: 2 bases; junction bases outside the gene matches: 4. The sample originates from a study of T cell responses to AZD1222 COVID-19 vaccine. Study observations and caveats: Samples come after the peak T cell response, not at day 14. Spike-specific TCR breadth and depth went up after people got two AZD1222 doses.

TCRdb's copy holds only in-frame clones and misses some; the assay was immunoSEQ multiplex PCR. Found here are 150,000 to 200,000 clones, 80% to 95% of them singletons; the top ten hold roughly 1.3%. The V and J genes are TRBV18 and TRBJ1-4; 11 bases fit TRBD1. The sequencing here drew on peripheral blood, taken 28 days after the second AZD1222 dose. The origin of this receptor is an adult who received the AZD1222 COVID-19 vaccine. The CDR3 sequence is CASSTGQGATNEKLFF. DNA for the CDR3: TGTGCCAGCTCAACTGGACAGGGGGCGACTAATGAAAAACTGTTTTTT.